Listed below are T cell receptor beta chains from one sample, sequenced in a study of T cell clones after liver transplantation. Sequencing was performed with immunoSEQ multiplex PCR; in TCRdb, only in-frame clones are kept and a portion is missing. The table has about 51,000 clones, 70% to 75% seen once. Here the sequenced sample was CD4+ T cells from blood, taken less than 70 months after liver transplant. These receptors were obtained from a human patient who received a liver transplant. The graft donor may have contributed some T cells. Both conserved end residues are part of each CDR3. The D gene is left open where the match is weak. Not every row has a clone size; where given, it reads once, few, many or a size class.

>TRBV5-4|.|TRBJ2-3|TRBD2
CASSSRSGGAVDTQYF
TGTGCCAGCAGCTCCCGTAGCGGGGGGGCAGTAGATACGCAGTATTTT
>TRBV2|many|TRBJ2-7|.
CASIPRDGGGYF
TGTGCCAGCATCCCGAGGGACGGTGGGGGGTACTTC
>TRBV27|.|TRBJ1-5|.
CASSLSKAGNQPQHF
TGTGCCAGCAGTTTATCGAAGGCGGGGAATCAGCCCCAGCATTTT
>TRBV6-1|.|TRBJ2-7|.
CASGKVAYEQYF
TGTGCCAGCGGTAAGGTTGCCTACGAGCAGTACTTC
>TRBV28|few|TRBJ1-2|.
CASSFALGYTF
TGTGCCAGCAGTTTCGCCTTAGGCTACACCTTC
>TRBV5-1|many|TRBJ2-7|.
CASSEAAGVGYEQYF
TGCGCCAGCAGCGAGGCAGCAGGGGTGGGTTACGAGCAGTACTTC
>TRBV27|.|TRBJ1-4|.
CASPTRRSNEKLFF
TGTGCCAGCCCCACCAGACGGAGTAATGAAAAACTGTTTTTT
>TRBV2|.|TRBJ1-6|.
CASGPRFGSYNSPFHF
TGTGCCAGCGGACCGCGTTTTGGCTCCTATAATTCACCCTTCCACTTT
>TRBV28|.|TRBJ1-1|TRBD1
CASSQPGGTEAFF
TGTGCCAGCAGCCAACCAGGGGGCACTGAAGCTTTCTTT
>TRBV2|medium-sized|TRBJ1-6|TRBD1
CASRGQGHSPLHF
TGTGCCAGCAGGGGACAGGGGCACTCACCCCTCCACTTT
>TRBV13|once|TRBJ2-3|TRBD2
CASSPRLAGGTDTQYF
TGTGCCAGCAGCCCAAGACTAGCGGGGGGTACAGATACGCAGTATTTT
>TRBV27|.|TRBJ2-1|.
CASSRPLGIGTEEQFF
TGTGCCAGCAGTAGGCCCCTTGGAATAGGGACGGAGGAGCAGTTCTTC
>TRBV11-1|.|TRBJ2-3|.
CASSLRGAGADTQYF
TGTGCCAGCAGCTTAAGGGGAGCAGGCGCAGATACGCAGTATTTT
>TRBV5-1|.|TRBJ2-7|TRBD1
CASSLTGGPHEQYF
TGCGCCAGCAGCCTGACAGGGGGGCCCCACGAGCAGTACTTC
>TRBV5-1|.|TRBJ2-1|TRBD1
CASSRGQGGNEQFF
TGCGCCAGCAGCAGGGGACAGGGTGGCAATGAGCAGTTCTTC
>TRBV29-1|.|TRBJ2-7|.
CSVRQSSYEQYF
TGCAGCGTTCGGCAGTCTTCCTACGAGCAGTACTTC
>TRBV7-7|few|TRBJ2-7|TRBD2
CASSLNGGGSYEQYF
TGTGCTAGCAGCTTAAACGGCGGGGGGTCCTACGAGCAGTACTTC
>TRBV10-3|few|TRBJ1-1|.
CAISESPGVNTEAFF
TGTGCCATCAGTGAGTCTCCAGGGGTGAACACTGAAGCTTTCTTT
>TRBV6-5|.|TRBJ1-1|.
CASSFQWGSTEAFF
TGTGCCAGCAGTTTCCAGTGGGGTAGCACTGAAGCTTTCTTT
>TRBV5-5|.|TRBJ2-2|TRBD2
CASSHPLAGGRTGELFF
TGTGCCAGCAGCCACCCTCTAGCGGGGGGCCGTACTGGGGAGCTGTTTTTT
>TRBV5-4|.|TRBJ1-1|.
CASSLKAENTEAFF
TGTGCCAGCAGCTTGAAGGCAGAGAACACTGAAGCTTTCTTT
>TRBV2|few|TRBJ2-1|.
CASKGGEQFF
TGTGCCAGCAAGGGCGGGGAGCAGTTCTTC
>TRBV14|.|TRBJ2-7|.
CASSQVTTVSYEQYF
TGTGCCAGCAGCCAAGTGACAACAGTCTCCTACGAGCAGTACTTC
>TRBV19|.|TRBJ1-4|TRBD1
CASNYRGEEKLFF
TGTGCCAGTAATTACAGGGGGGAAGAAAAACTGTTTTTT
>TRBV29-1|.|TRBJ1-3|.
CSVERDTGNTIYF
TGCAGCGTTGAAAGGGACACTGGAAACACCATATATTTT
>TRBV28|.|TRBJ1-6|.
CASSSIQMASTVHF
TGTGCCAGCAGTTCCATACAGATGGCCTCAACCGTCCACTTT